Listed below are T cell receptor beta chains from one sample, sequenced in a study of shared clonotypes between healthy human individuals. Sequenced by immunoSEQ multiplex PCR; TCRdb stores in-frame clones only, minus some. Seen here are approximately 1.9 million clones, roughly 95% observed once, and the top ten hold more than 1.5%. The sequencing sample was made of naive CD8+ T cells from PBMCs. Every receptor here comes from a man younger than 35 in good health. Some clones in this sample may be carry-over from other donors' samples. Both conserved end residues are part of each CDR3. D genes are given only for firm matches. Size tells how often a clone was seen (once, few, many) or the class of an expanded clone, and some rows leave it out.

j_call	d_call	v_call	clone_size	cdr3_nt	cdr3_aa
TRBJ2-1	TRBD2	TRBV6-4	.	TGTGCCACCACGAGACTAGCGGGAGGGATTAGCTCCTACAATGAGCAGTTCTTC	CATTRLAGGISSYNEQFF
TRBJ2-7	.	TRBV25-1	once	TGTGCCAGCAGTGAACGAGGGAATGAATTGGGGGGCGAGCAGTACTTC	CASSERGNELGGEQYF
TRBJ2-7	.	TRBV9	.	TGTGCCAGCAGCACCGACGGCGGAGATCCCTACGAGCAGTACTTC	CASSTDGGDPYEQYF
TRBJ2-1	TRBD1	TRBV9	once	TGTGCCAGCAGCGTAGGACAGGGCGCTAATGAGCAGTTCTTC	CASSVGQGANEQFF
TRBJ2-7	TRBD1	TRBV19	.	TGTGCCAGTTCTAGGACAGGCTGGATCGGGCACGAGCAGTACTTC	CASSRTGWIGHEQYF
TRBJ2-2	.	TRBV11-2	.	TGTGCCAGCAGCAAAGAATTCGCGAACACCGGGGAGCTGTTTTTT	CASSKEFANTGELFF
TRBJ1-2	.	TRBV9	.	TGTGCCAGCAGCAGCATCGGCTACACCTTC	CASSSIGYTF
TRBJ1-4	TRBD1	TRBV2	.	TGTGCCAGCAGTTCCGGGACAGCTAATGAAAAACTGTTTTTT	CASSSGTANEKLFF
TRBJ2-3	.	TRBV28	.	TGTGCCAGCAGTGGGGTCGACAGAAATACGCAGTATTTT	CASSGVDRNTQYF
TRBJ2-4	.	TRBV27	.	TGTGCCAGCAGTTTATTGAGAGACCTAGCCAAAAACATTCAGTACTTC	CASSLLRDLAKNIQYF
TRBJ1-5	TRBD1	TRBV6-1	.	TGTGCCAGCAGAGTGCATCAGGGGGTCGGCCAGCCCCAGCATTTT	CASRVHQGVGQPQHF
TRBJ1-5	.	TRBV27	.	TGTGCCAGCAGTTTCGGGGTAAGGTGGCGGCCCCAGCATTTT	CASSFGVRWRPQHF
TRBJ2-1	.	TRBV18	.	TGTGCCAGCTCACTAACACGGCAGGGAGACAATGAGCAGTTCTTC	CASSLTRQGDNEQFF
TRBJ1-1	.	TRBV6-5	.	TGTGCCAGCAGTTACTCAAAGTCCGGGAACACTGAAGCTTTCTTT	CASSYSKSGNTEAFF
TRBJ2-1	TRBD2	TRBV4-1	.	TGCGCCAGCAGCCTTTACCCGCGGGACTCCGCGGGAGACGAGCAGTTCTTC	CASSLYPRDSAGDEQFF
TRBJ1-4	.	TRBV28	.	TGTGCCAGCAGTGCAAGTTGGGGAGAAAAACTGTTTTTT	CASSASWGEKLFF
TRBJ2-5	.	TRBV4-1	.	TGCGCCAGCAGCCCCGGAGGACGGGAAGAGACCCAGTACTTC	CASSPGGREETQYF
TRBJ1-1	.	TRBV6-5	.	TGTGCCAGCAGTTCTCGGACAGACCACACTGAAGCTTTCTTT	CASSSRTDHTEAFF
TRBJ2-4	.	TRBV4-2	.	TGTGCCAGCAGCCAGGAGGAGGACATAGAAAACATTCAGTACTTC	CASSQEEDIENIQYF
TRBJ1-5	.	TRBV27	once	TGTGCCAGCAGTTTATTAGGGGGGAATCAGCCCCAGCATTTT	CASSLLGGNQPQHF
TRBJ2-3	TRBD2	TRBV30	.	TGTGCCTGGAGTGTCAGCGGGAGGACCACAGATACGCAGTATTTT	CAWSVSGRTTDTQYF
TRBJ1-5	.	TRBV27	.	TGTGCCAGCAGTTCCCCCACAGGTCAGCCCCAGCATTTT	CASSSPTGQPQHF
TRBJ2-1	TRBD1	TRBV27	.	TGTGCCAGCAGTCAGGACCGGGACAGGGCCTACAATGAGCAGTTCTTC	CASSQDRDRAYNEQFF
TRBJ2-5	.	TRBV7-3	.	TGTGCCAGCAGCCTCGGGATTCGGGAGACCCAGTACTTC	CASSLGIRETQYF
TRBJ2-3	.	TRBV14	.	TGTGCCAGCAGCCTTCGGTCTAGGGCAGATACGCAGTATTTT	CASSLRSRADTQYF
TRBJ1-1	.	TRBV6-1	once	TGTGCCAGCAGTGATGGTCGGCCCGAAGCTTTCTTT	CASSDGRPEAFF
TRBJ2-5	.	TRBV10-3	once	TGTGCCACAGGTACGGTCCTTAAGGGGACTGAGGAGACCCAGTACTTC	CATGTVLKGTEETQYF
TRBJ1-2	TRBD1	TRBV4-1	.	TGCGCCAGCAGCCACGGGACAGACTATGGCTACACCTTC	CASSHGTDYGYTF
TRBJ2-1	.	TRBV7-8	.	TGTGCCAGCAGCTTGATCGGCTCCTACAATGAGCAGTTCTTC	CASSLIGSYNEQFF
TRBJ2-7	.	TRBV13	.	TGTGCCAGCAGCTTAGTAGCCAGGGGGGACGAGCAGTACTTC	CASSLVARGDEQYF
TRBJ1-1	.	TRBV7-9	few	TGTGCCAGCAGCTCGAGCGGTGAAGCTTTCTTT	CASSSSGEAFF
TRBJ2-1	TRBD2	TRBV7-6	.	TGTGCCAGCAGCTTAGTCGGGGGAGGGCCTAGCAATGAGCAGTTCTTC	CASSLVGGGPSNEQFF
TRBJ2-7	.	TRBV11-2	.	TGTGCCAGCAGCTCCCCTTCCGAGCAGTACTTC	CASSSPSEQYF
TRBJ2-5	.	TRBV7-9	once	TGTGCCAGCAGCACCCGGGACGATCAAGAGACCCAGTACTTC	CASSTRDDQETQYF
TRBJ1-5	.	TRBV19	.	TGTGCCAGTAGTCCGGGACGTTCGAATAGCAATCAGCCCCAGCATTTT	CASSPGRSNSNQPQHF
TRBJ1-1	TRBD1	TRBV9	few	TGTGCCAGCAGCGCATACGGGACAGGGCGTGAAGCTTTCTTT	CASSAYGTGREAFF
TRBJ2-7	.	TRBV28	.	TGTGCCAGCAGACACCCGAGGGACGAGCAGTACTTC	CASRHPRDEQYF
TRBJ1-1	.	TRBV13	.	TGTGCCAGCAGCTTAGTTGGCGGGGGCGACACTGAAGCTTTCTTT	CASSLVGGGDTEAFF
TRBJ2-7	.	TRBV6-1	.	TGTGCCAGCAGTGAAAGGGTCCGGCAGGGCCACTACGAGCAGTACTTC	CASSERVRQGHYEQYF
TRBJ2-7	TRBD2	TRBV6-5	.	TGTGCCAGCAGCAGCGGACTAGCGGGAGTTTACGAGCAGTACTTC	CASSSGLAGVYEQYF
TRBJ2-5	TRBD2	TRBV19	.	TGTGCCAGTAGTCCGACTAGCGGGACACAAGAGACCCAGTACTTC	CASSPTSGTQETQYF
TRBJ2-5	.	TRBV4-1	.	TGCGCCAGCAGCCAAGGGCGGGAATTCGGGGAGACCCAGTACTTC	CASSQGREFGETQYF